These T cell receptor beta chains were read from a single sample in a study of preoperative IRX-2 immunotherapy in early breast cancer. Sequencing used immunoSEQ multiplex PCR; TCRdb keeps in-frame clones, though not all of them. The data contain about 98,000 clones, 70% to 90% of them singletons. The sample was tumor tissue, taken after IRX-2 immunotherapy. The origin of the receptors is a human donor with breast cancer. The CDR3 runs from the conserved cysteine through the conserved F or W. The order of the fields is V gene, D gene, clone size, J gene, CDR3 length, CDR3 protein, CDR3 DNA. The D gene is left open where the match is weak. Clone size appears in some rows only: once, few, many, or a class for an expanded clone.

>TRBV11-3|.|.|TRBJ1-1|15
CASSLGGIENTEAFF
TGTGCCAGCAGCTTAGGGGGGATAGAGAACACTGAAGCTTTCTTT
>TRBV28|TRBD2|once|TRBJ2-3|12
CASTGLADTQYF
TGTGCCAGCACCGGACTAGCAGATACGCAGTATTTT
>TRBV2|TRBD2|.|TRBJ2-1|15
CASSEGLAGVGEQFF
TGTGCCAGCAGTGAAGGACTAGCGGGGGTTGGTGAGCAGTTCTTC
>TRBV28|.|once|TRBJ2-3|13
CASSFRNTDTQYF
TGTGCCAGCAGTTTCCGGAACACAGATACGCAGTATTTT
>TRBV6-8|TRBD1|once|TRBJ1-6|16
CASSRMNRGPDSPLHF
TGTGCCAGCAGTCGCATGAACAGGGGGCCGGATTCACCCCTCCACTTT
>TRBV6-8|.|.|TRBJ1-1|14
CASRPDWETTEAFF
TGTGCCAGCAGGCCGGACTGGGAGACAACTGAAGCTTTCTTT
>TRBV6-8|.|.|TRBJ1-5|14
CASSYSITDQPQHF
TGTGCCAGCAGTTACAGTATTACTGATCAGCCCCAGCATTTT
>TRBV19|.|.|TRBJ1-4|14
CASSNRDKRLKLFF
TGTGCCAGTAGTAACCGGGACAAGAGGTTAAAACTGTTTTTT
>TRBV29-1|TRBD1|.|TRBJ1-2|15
CSVEDLPTGRDGYTF
TGCAGCGTTGAAGATCTTCCGACAGGGAGGGATGGCTACACCTTC
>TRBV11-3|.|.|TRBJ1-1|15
CASSLFGGENTEAFF
TGTGCCAGCAGCCTCTTCGGCGGGGAAAACACTGAAGCTTTCTTT
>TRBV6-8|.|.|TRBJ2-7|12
CASRSPGNEQYF
TGTGCCAGCAGAAGCCCGGGAAACGAGCAGTACTTC
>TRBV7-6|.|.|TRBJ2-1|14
CASSGSGIAHEQFF
TGTGCCAGCAGCGGCTCGGGCATAGCTCATGAGCAGTTCTTC
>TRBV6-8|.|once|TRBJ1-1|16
CASIPLTYGGNTEAFF
TGTGCCAGCATTCCCTTGACTTACGGGGGCAACACTGAAGCTTTCTTT
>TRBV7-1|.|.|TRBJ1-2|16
CASSLGGPGSNYGYTF
TGTGCCAGCAGCTTGGGCGGTCCAGGGTCTAACTATGGCTACACCTTC
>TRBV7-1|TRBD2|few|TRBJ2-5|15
CASSLLAGDQETQYF
TGTGCTAGCAGCTTGCTAGCGGGAGACCAAGAGACCCAGTACTTC
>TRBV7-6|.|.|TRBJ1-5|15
CASFDEGVFNQPQHF
TGTGCCAGTTTCGACGAGGGGGTTTTCAATCAGCCCCAGCATTTT
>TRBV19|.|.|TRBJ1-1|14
CASRTSGGNTEAFF
TGTGCCAGTAGAACAAGTGGAGGGAACACTGAAGCTTTCTTT
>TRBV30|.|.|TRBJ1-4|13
CACVRQTNEKLFF
TGTGCCTGCGTTCGACAGACTAATGAAAAACTGTTTTTT
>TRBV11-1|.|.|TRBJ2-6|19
CASSFLGRNDDSGANVLTF
TGTGCCAGCAGCTTCTTGGGGCGCAACGACGACTCTGGGGCCAACGTCCTGACTTTC
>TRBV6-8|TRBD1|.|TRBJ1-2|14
CASRGDRGNYGYTF
TGTGCCAGCAGGGGCGACAGGGGGAACTATGGCTACACCTTC
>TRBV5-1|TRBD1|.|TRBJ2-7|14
CASSSGTGGGEQYF
TGCGCCAGCAGCTCGGGGACAGGTGGAGGGGAGCAGTACTTC
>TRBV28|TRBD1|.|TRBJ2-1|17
CASSSLTDRALYHEQFF
TGTGCCAGCAGTTCCCTAACCGACAGGGCCCTATACCATGAGCAGTTCTTC
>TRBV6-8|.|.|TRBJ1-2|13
CASSYGGFYGYTF
TGTGCCAGCAGTTACGGGGGGTTCTATGGCTACACCTTC
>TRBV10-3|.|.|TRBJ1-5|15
CASSEESLSNQPQHF
TGTGCCAGCAGTGAGGAGTCGCTTAGCAATCAGCCCCAGCATTTT
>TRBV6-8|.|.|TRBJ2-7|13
CASSYSGHREQYF
TGTGCCAGCAGTTACTCGGGGCACCGCGAGCAGTACTTC
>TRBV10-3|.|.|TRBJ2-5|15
CAISESYGGEETQYF
TGTGCCATCAGTGAGTCTTACGGGGGCGAAGAGACCCAGTACTTC
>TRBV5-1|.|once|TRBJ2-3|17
CASSLARGAGSTDTQYF
TGCGCCAGCAGCTTGGCCCGGGGGGCCGGGAGCACAGATACGCAGTATTTT
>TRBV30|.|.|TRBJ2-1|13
CAWSVLSYNEQFF
TGTGCCTGGAGTGTACTCTCCTACAATGAGCAGTTCTTC
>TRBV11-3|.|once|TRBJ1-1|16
CASSLGGGLMNTEAFF
TGTGCCAGCAGCTTGGGGGGAGGCCTGATGAACACTGAAGCTTTCTTT
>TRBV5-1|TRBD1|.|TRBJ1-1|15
CASSLGDRWVTEAFF
TGCGCCAGCAGCTTGGGGGACAGATGGGTTACTGAAGCTTTCTTT
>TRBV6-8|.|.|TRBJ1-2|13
CASSADRDRGYTF
TGTGCCAGCAGTGCGGACCGCGATCGGGGCTACACCTTC